Presented here are 30 T cell receptor beta chains from one specimen sequenced in a study of CD8+ T cells in alopecia areata (dated by TCRdb to the late 2010s). Reading the label with the study, this specimen's time point is: baseline before oral tofacitinib. Receptor libraries were prepared by the immunoSEQ multiplex PCR assay. RNA was extracted from all samples and reverse transcribed into cDNA, which served as template for TCR sequencing. The source is immuneACCESS, and TCRdb retained only in-frame sequences with V and J called. Part of the clones is not carried over; for the studies checked, unresolved V genes explain less than half of this, and the remainder is unexplained. The sample table shows 180,000 or so clones, and about 66% are seen once. About an eighth of the sample is held by the ten biggest clonotypes. Sequences were derived from CD8+ T cells sorted from blood, sampled at week 0. These receptors were taken from a human donor with alopecia areata.

Only a few counts were recorded for this clone. V and J are TRBV13 and TRBJ2-5; D is unclear. Trimming cost V 5 bases and J 1 base, with 5 bases left between them. The CDR3 is 12 residues long. Per germline, CDR1 PRHDT and CDR2 FYEKMQ (reference sequence). The DNA for the CDR3 is TGTGCCAGCAGCACGGGCCAAGAGACCCAGTACTTC. Translating gives CASSTGQETQYF.

The CDR3 sequence: CAISGDRGHTDTQYF. The CDR3 DNA sequence: TGTGCCATCAGTGGGGACAGGGGGCATACAGATACGCAGTATTTT. V gene TRBV10-3 combines with J gene TRBJ2-3; TRBD1 matches 12 bases. V trimming: 4 bases; J trimming: 3 bases; junction bases outside the gene matches: 2. Germline lookup yields CDR1 ENHRY and CDR2 SYGVKD. The CDR3 extends over 15 amino acids.

The chain links TRBV29-1 to TRBJ1-2; D uncertain. Germline lookup yields CDR1 SQVTM and CDR2 ANQGSEA. V gave up 3 bases and J gave up 8 bases, with 1 base separating them. The CDR3 consists of 8 residues. CDR3 bases: TGCAGCGTTGACGGCTACACCTTC. Residues: CSVDGYTF.

V gene TRBV11-2 combines with J gene TRBJ2-5; maybe TRBD2 (6 bases). Trimming removed 5 bases from V and 5 bases from J, with 9 bases in between. CDR3 length equals 12 residues. Per germline, CDR1 SGHAT and CDR2 FQNNGV. CDR3 bases: TGTGCCAGCAGCCAAGGAGGGGAGACCCAGTACTTC. Protein: CASSQGGETQYF.

The chain links TRBV29-1 to TRBJ2-7, with D possibly TRBD2 on 6 matching bases. This CDR3 has 13 residues. The germline gives CDR1 SQVTM, CDR2 ANQGSEA. V was pared by 6 bases and J by 2 bases, with 14 bases between. CDR3 loop: CSVEDGGAYEQYF. CDR3 nucleotides: TGCAGCGTAGAGGACGGAGGGGCCTACGAGCAGTACTTC.

The V and J genes are TRBV29-1 and TRBJ2-5; 11 nucleotides match TRBD2. The DNA end lines up better with TRBJ2-7; the J call may be wrong. Per the germline V gene, CDR1 is SQVTM and CDR2 is ANQGSEA. The CDR3 covers 14 residues. The CDR3, as DNA: TGCAGCGTTGAACTAGCGGGGGGTGCCTACGAGCAGTACTTC. Translation gives CSVELAGGAYEQYF.

This clone was counted a few times. The chain links TRBV5-5 to TRBJ1-1; possibly TRBD1 for D (5 bases). Per the germline V gene, CDR1 is SGHKS and CDR2 is YYEKEE (reference sequence). This CDR3 is 13 amino acids long. V lost 4 bases to trimming and J lost 6 bases, with 13 bases between them. The CDR3 sequence: CASSGGTSAEAFF. The CDR3 DNA sequence: TGTGCCAGCAGCGGGGGGACCAGCGCTGAAGCTTTCTTT. Supplemented by reference TRBV5-5 and TRBJ1-1, the full variable domain reads DAGVTQSPTHLIKTRGQQVTLRCSPISGHKSVSWYQQVLGQGPQFIFQYYEKEERGRGNFPDRFSARQFPNYSSELNVNALLLGDSALYLCASSGGTSAEAFFGQGTRLTVV.

This chain links TRBV30 with TRBJ2-3; the D gene is possibly TRBD1 (5 bases). Between the trimmed V and J ends, which lost 4 bases and 2 bases, there was a span of 16 bases. Germline lookup yields CDR1 GTSNPN and CDR2 SVGIG (reference sequence). The CDR3 sequence is 15 residues long. CDR3 sequence (DNA): TGTGCCTGGACCGCGAGATGGGGCCCCACAGATACGCAGTATTTT. It codes for CAWTARWGPTDTQYF.

The J gene is TRBJ2-1, the V gene TRBV11-2, with 9 bases aligning to TRBD2. Germline V gene lookup returns CDR1 SGHAT and CDR2 FQNNGV. Trimming took 8 bases from V and 5 from J; bases not matched to a gene: 7. The CDR3 is 14 residues long. The CDR3 sequence is CASRSGGSNNEQFF. CDR3 DNA sequence: TGTGCCAGCCGTAGCGGGGGCTCGAACAATGAGCAGTTCTTC.

This sequence joins TRBV4-1 and TRBJ2-2; 10 positions agree with TRBD1. J gave up 5 bases and V 3 bases, and 6 bases lay outside the gene matches. Looked up from germline, CDR1 is MGHRA and CDR2 is YSYEKL. This CDR3 has 16 amino acids. The CDR3 spells CASSHSGTGETGELFF. In nucleotides, the CDR3 is TGCGCCAGCAGCCATTCCGGGACAGGGGAAACCGGGGAGCTGTTTTTT.

V gene TRBV19 combines with J gene TRBJ2-7; 8 bases match TRBD1. V lost 6 bases to trimming and J lost 3 bases; unmatched junction nucleotides: 10. The germline CDR1 and CDR2 sequences are LNHDA and SQIVND (reference sequence). There are 15 residues in the CDR3. The CDR3 loop is CASRDTTGVFYEQYF. CDR3 sequence (DNA): TGTGCCAGTAGGGACACGACAGGGGTTTTCTACGAGCAGTACTTC.

The genes are TRBV6-5 and TRBJ2-5, with 7 nucleotides matching TRBD2. CDR3 size: 16 residues. After removal of 0 bases from V and 4 bases from J, the junction contained 8 bases not matched to a gene. CDR1 is MNHEY and CDR2 is SVGAGI in the germline V gene. The CDR3 reads CASSYSPLSGAETQYF. As DNA, the CDR3 is TGTGCCAGCAGTTACTCACCCTTAAGCGGGGCAGAGACCCAGTACTTC.

The table lists this clone with a count of one. A read error may produce the germline difference seen at one junction end. The chain carries TRBV7-7 and TRBJ2-5; D is unresolved. The germline V gene has CDR1 SSHAT and CDR2 FNYEAQ (reference sequence). The CDR3 extends over 14 amino acids. CDR3 coding DNA: TGTGCTAGCAGCTTAGCCAGCAAACAAGAGACCCAGTACTTC. As protein: CASSLASKQETQYF.

The chain carries TRBV5-1 and TRBJ2-1; D remains unclear. V lost 4 bases and J 0 bases, leaving 11 bases between the germline ends. This CDR3 region has 15 residues. Per the germline V gene, CDR1 is SGHRS and CDR2 is YFSETQ. CDR3 nucleotides: TGCGCCAGCAGCCTGGACCCCGCCTCCTACAATGAGCAGTTCTTC. This translates into CASSLDPASYNEQFF.

The chain recombines TRBV12-2 with TRBJ1-5. TRBV12-2 constitutes a pseudogene. There are 15 residues in the CDR3. CDR3 sequence reads: CASRLEEKGGQPQHF. CDR3 in DNA: TGTGCAAGTCGCTTAGAGGAAAAGGGCGGGCAGCCCCAGCATTTT.

The chain carries TRBV5-1 and TRBJ1-2; D ambiguous. Trimming left V 6 bases short and J 0 bases short, with 9 bases between. Germline V CDR1 and CDR2: SGHRS, YFSETQ. The CDR3 is 13 residues long. The DNA for the CDR3 is TGCGCCAGCACACAGAGAACTAACTATGGCTACACCTTC. It encodes CASTQRTNYGYTF. The complete variable domain, with remaining parts taken from reference TRBV5-1 and TRBJ1-2, reads KAGVTQTPRYLIKTRGQQVTLSCSPISGHRSVSWYQQTPGQGLQFLFEYFSETQRNKGNFPGRFSGRQFSNSRSEMNVSTLELGDSALYLCASTQRTNYGYTFGSGTRLTVV.

This chain links TRBV7-9 with TRBJ2-1; 7 bases match TRBD1. The CDR3 sequence is 15 residues long. With V trimmed by 4 bases and J by 6 bases, 9 bases remained unmatched. Per germline, CDR1 SEHNR and CDR2 FQNEAQ (reference sequence). The CDR3 DNA sequence: TGTGCCAGCAGCTATCGACAGGGTGGGGTCAATGAGCAGTTCTTC. Its translation is CASSYRQGGVNEQFF.

In its sample, this clone was seen many times. V and J are TRBV7-9 and TRBJ2-7, with TRBD1 identical over 8 bases. Germline CDR1 is SEHNR and CDR2 is FQNEAQ (reference sequence). Losses at the gene ends were 4 bases for V and 0 bases for J; bases not matched to a gene: 5. This CDR3 comprises 15 residues. CDR3 region: CASSSRDRSSYEQYF. The CDR3 coding sequence is TGTGCCAGCAGCTCCCGGGACAGGTCCTCCTACGAGCAGTACTTC.

This clone was detected once. The chain has TRBV30 and TRBJ1-2; D call uncertain. Germline-derived CDR1 and CDR2 are GTSNPN and SVGIG (reference sequence). The length of the CDR3 is 12 residues. V was clipped by 0 bases and J by 8 bases, with 10 bases between them. For the CDR3, the DNA is TGTGCCTGGAGTGTACCACGAGACGGCTACACCTTC. This codes for CAWSVPRDGYTF.

This clone was recorded only once. One end of the junction varies from germline; a read error may be responsible. This rearrangement joins TRBV7-7 to TRBJ2-3; a weak D match, TRBD2 (5 bases). The CDR3 spans 13 residues. The germline V gene has CDR1 SSHAT and CDR2 FNYEAQ (reference sequence). The CDR3 coding sequence is TGTGCTAGCAGCTTGGTCAGAGGGGATACGCAGTATTTT. As protein: CASSLVRGDTQYF.

This chain joins TRBV7-9 and TRBJ2-5, with D maybe TRBD1 (6 bases). The CDR3 is made up of 14 amino acids. The V end was cut by 5 bases, the J end by 2 bases, with 12 bases between. Germline V lookup: CDR1 SEHNR, CDR2 FQNEAQ (reference sequence). CDR3 nucleotides: TGTGCCAGCAGCGATGAGACAGGACAAGAGACCCAGTACTTC. This gives the protein CASSDETGQETQYF.

The CDR3: CASSFYYGANVLTF. The CDR3, as DNA: TGTGCCAGCAGCTTCTATTATGGGGCCAACGTCCTGACTTTC. The rearrangement joins TRBV5-6 to TRBJ2-6; D ambiguous. From germline, CDR1 is SGHDT and CDR2 YYEEEE. V dropped 2 bases and J dropped 3 bases, with 6 bases sitting between them. The CDR3 extends over 14 amino acids.

This sequence joins TRBV2 and TRBJ1-5; D unclear. Germline assignment: CDR1 SNHLY and CDR2 FYNNEI. The CDR3 is 16 amino acids. The V end was cut by 2 bases, the J end by 2 bases, with 13 bases between. CDR3 sequence: CASSEWEGSGNQPQHF. CDR3 nucleotides: TGTGCCAGCAGTGAATGGGAGGGCTCGGGCAATCAGCCCCAGCATTTT.

The CDR3 nucleotides are TGTGCCTGGAGCCCCCCCCCGGCAGGGGCGGACACTGAAGCTTTCTTT. The encoded protein is CAWSPPPAGADTEAFF. The chain couples TRBV30 to TRBJ1-1; weak D call: TRBD1 (6 bases). The CDR3 sequence is 16 residues long. CDR1 is GTSNPN, CDR2 SVGIG, per germline (reference sequence). V was shortened by 3 bases and J by 3 bases, with 20 bases between the two germline ends.

This chain connects TRBV4-1 to TRBJ2-5; 11 bases match TRBD1. Germline V gene data show CDR1 as MGHRA and CDR2 as YSYEKL. The CDR3 totals 15 residues. Trimming at V came to 5 bases and at J to 5 bases, leaving 7 bases not matched to a gene. DNA of the CDR3: TGCGCCAGCAGCTTACGGACAGGGGGCAGCGAGACCCAGTACTTC. This codes for CASSLRTGGSETQYF.

The J gene is TRBJ2-1, the V gene TRBV5-6; D not certain. This CDR3 is 15 amino acids long. The germline V gene has CDR1 SGHDT and CDR2 YYEEEE. The V end lost 6 bases, the J end lost 7 bases, and 20 bases lay between the germline ends. The CDR3 nucleotides are TGTGCCAGCAACCCCGGCTCTGGGTGGAAAAATGAGCAGTTCTTC. Translating it yields CASNPGSGWKNEQFF. The variable domain in full, completed from reference TRBV5-6 and TRBJ2-1, reads DAGVTQSPTHLIKTRGQQVTLRCSPKSGHDTVSWYQQALGQGPQFIFQYYEEEERQRGNFPDRFSGHQFPNYSSELNVNALLLGDSALYLCASNPGSGWKNEQFFGPGTRLTVL.

This chain connects TRBV7-9 to TRBJ2-1; possibly TRBD2 for D (6 bases). Per germline, CDR1 SEHNR and CDR2 FQNEAQ (reference sequence). The CDR3 loop spans 15 amino acids. Trimming took off 5 bases at V and 6 bases at J, with 17 bases between the two ends. The CDR3 coding sequence is TGTGCCAGCAGCCCCGGGGGATATAGCGGCAATGAGCAGTTCTTC. Translation: CASSPGGYSGNEQFF.

This clone was recorded a few times. The CDR3 DNA sequence: TGTGCCAGCGGAGGATTGATGGGGCAGTTCTTC. Translating it yields CASGGLMGQFF. The gene calls are TRBV25-1 and TRBJ2-1; possible D gene TRBD2, 5 bases. Germline lookup yields CDR1 MGHDK and CDR2 SYGVNS. V shed 8 bases and J shed 12 bases, with 14 bases lying between them. The CDR3 contains 11 residues. Filled out from reference TRBV25-1 and TRBJ2-1, the complete variable domain reads EADIYQTPRYLVIGTGKKITLECSQTMGHDKMYWYQQDPGMELHLIHYSYGVNSTEKGDLSSESTVSRIRTEHFPLTLESARPSHTSQYLCASGGLMGQFFGPGTRLTVL.

Remarks on this clone: This sample also contains other DNA sequences that code for the same CDR3. This chain joins TRBV2 and TRBJ2-1, with D unresolved. Germline assignment: CDR1 SNHLY and CDR2 FYNNEI. With 7 bases removed from V and 7 bases from J, the gap between germline ends came to 5 bases. The CDR3 sequence is 10 residues long. Written as DNA, the CDR3 is TGTGCCAGCAATGGGAATGAGCAGTTCTTC. Encoded protein: CASNGNEQFF.

The genes are TRBV19 and TRBJ2-1; D might be TRBD1 (5 bases). In germline, CDR1 is LNHDA, CDR2 SQIVND (reference sequence). Between the trimmed V and J ends, which lost 3 bases and 7 bases, there was a span of 7 bases. The CDR3 extends over 12 amino acids. DNA for the CDR3: TGTGCCAGTAGTATCGCAGGGAATGAGCAGTTCTTC. Its protein product is CASSIAGNEQFF.